The 30 T cell receptor beta chains below were found in one sample sequenced in a study of blood T cell repertoires in COVID-19. Method: immunoSEQ multiplex PCR; TCRdb's copy keeps in-frame clones and lacks some. The sample yields approximately 340,000 clones, approximately 88% seen once. Sequencing was carried out using peripheral blood. These receptors originate from a man aged 30 to 39 with COVID-19, enrolled during active disease.

The chain joins TRBV6-1 to TRBJ2-1, with D possibly being TRBD2 (5 bases). The germline CDR1 and CDR2 sequences are MNHNS and SASEGT. The CDR3 is 12 amino acids. With 3 bases removed from V and 10 bases from J, the gap between germline ends came to 10 bases. In DNA form, the CDR3 reads TGTGCCAGCAGTGATGGGAGTTGGGAGCAGTTCTTC. Its protein is CASSDGSWEQFF.

This chain links TRBV6-5 with TRBJ2-3; TRBD2 matches 10 bases. The J segment lost 7 bases and the V segment lost 3 bases, leaving 7 bases of the junction unmatched. From germline, CDR1 is MNHEY and CDR2 SVGAGI. This CDR3 is built from 15 residues. The CDR3 is CASSYLSGRANTQYF. The DNA of the CDR3 is TGTGCCAGCAGTTATCTGAGCGGGAGGGCCAATACGCAGTATTTT.

V usage is TRBV5-1 and J usage is TRBJ2-3, with 11 bases matching TRBD2. Germline lookup yields CDR1 SGHRS and CDR2 YFSETQ. J lost 13 bases, V lost 2 bases, and 15 bases had no gene match. This CDR3 is 16 amino acids long. Here the CDR3 DNA reads TGCGCCAGCAGCTTTGGAGTAGCGGGAGGGCGTCGACTGGAGTATTTT. As protein: CASSFGVAGGRRLEYF.

The genes are TRBV2 and TRBJ1-6; 7 bases are shared with TRBD1. The CDR3 contains 13 residues. Germline CDR1 SNHLY, CDR2 FYNNEI. The V segment lost 9 bases and the J segment 5 bases; nucleotides outside the gene matches: 4. The CDR3 region is CASSRGDNSPLHF. CDR3 coding DNA: TGTGCCAGTAGCAGGGGGGATAATTCACCCCTCCACTTT.

The rearrangement uses TRBV6-5 and TRBJ2-1, with 7 nucleotides matching TRBD1. CDR3 length: 15 residues. J gave up 5 bases and V 4 bases, and 8 bases lay outside the gene matches. Germline V gene sequence: CDR1 MNHEY, CDR2 SVGAGI. The CDR3 nucleotides are TGTGCCAGCAGTTCCGCCGGGACAGATAACAATGAGCAGTTCTTC. As protein: CASSSAGTDNNEQFF.

This rearrangement joins TRBV2 to TRBJ1-3; the match to TRBD1 covers 7 bases. Unmatched junction bases numbered 6, after V lost 7 bases and J lost 0 bases. Germline V CDR1 and CDR2: SNHLY, FYNNEI. The CDR3 covers 15 residues. CDR3 amino acids: CASIGGQASGNTIYF. DNA of the CDR3: TGTGCCAGCATTGGAGGACAGGCCTCTGGAAACACCATATATTTT.

V gene TRBV2 combines with J gene TRBJ2-1, with 8 bases aligning to TRBD2. Trimming at V came to 8 bases and at J to 9 bases, leaving 12 bases not matched to a gene. The CDR3 totals 14 residues. The germline gives CDR1 SNHLY, CDR2 FYNNEI. This CDR3 reads CASGGRGGPGEQFF. CDR3 in DNA: TGTGCCAGCGGTGGTCGGGGGGGGCCGGGTGAGCAGTTCTTC.

The chain employs TRBV3-1 (or the pseudogene TRBV3-2) and TRBJ1-4, with D hard to call. The germline V and J ends were trimmed by 4 bases and 10 bases, with 19 bases remaining between them. Germline-derived CDR1 and CDR2 are LGHDT and YNNKEL (reference sequence). This CDR3 has 15 residues. CDR3 region: CASSPVGRFNLKLFF. The DNA of the CDR3 is TGTGCCAGCAGCCCGGTCGGTCGTTTTAATTTAAAACTGTTTTTT.

This clone was seen once. The rearrangement uses TRBV10-3 and TRBJ2-5; possible D gene TRBD1, 6 bases. CDR3 length: 14 residues. The germline CDR1 and CDR2 sequences are ENHRY and SYGVKD. Trimming removed 2 bases from V and 4 bases from J, with 11 bases in between. In DNA, the CDR3 is TGTGCCATCAGTGAGGAAGGGGGTAGAGAGACCCAGTACTTC. It is translated as CAISEEGGRETQYF.

The V gene is TRBV7-8, the J gene TRBJ2-5, with 9 nucleotides matching TRBD2. CDR3 length equals 16 residues. V shed 2 bases, J shed 4 bases, and the junction held 8 bases outside the gene matches. The V gene's germline CDR1 is SGHVS and CDR2 FQNEAQ. In DNA form, the CDR3 reads TGTGCCAGCAGCTTAAATAGCGGGAGAGGGGGAGAGACCCAGTACTTC. This codes for CASSLNSGRGGETQYF.

This rearrangement joins TRBV6-5 to TRBJ1-1; maybe TRBD1 (6 bases). V was trimmed by 4 bases and J by 4 bases, leaving 13 bases between them. Germline-derived CDR1 and CDR2 are MNHEY and SVGAGI. CDR3 length equals 14 residues. The DNA of the CDR3 is TGTGCCAGCAGTTCCCGACTCAGGGGCACTGAAGCTTTCTTT. It encodes CASSSRLRGTEAFF.

The chain uses TRBV7-9 and TRBJ1-6; D not certain. Germline CDR1 and CDR2: SEHNR and FQNEAQ (reference sequence). Trimming took off 2 bases at V and 9 bases at J, with 11 bases between the two ends. This CDR3 has 14 amino acids. The CDR3 protein is CASSLTRETSPLHF. The CDR3 DNA reads as TGTGCCAGCAGCTTAACGAGGGAAACTTCACCCCTCCACTTT. Together with reference TRBV7-9 and TRBJ1-6, the CDR3 gives the full variable domain: DTGVSQNPRHKITKRGQNVTFRCDPISEHNRLYWYRQTLGQGPEFLTYFQNEAQLEKSRLLSDRFSAERPKGSFSTLEIQRTEQGDSAMYLCASSLTRETSPLHFGNGTRLTVT.

The rearrangement links TRBV25-1 to TRBJ1-4, with no clear D. Germline V lookup: CDR1 MGHDK, CDR2 SYGVNS. The length of the CDR3 is 15 residues. Deletions cut 0 bases from V and 3 bases from J, with 8 bases between. CDR3 in amino acids: CASSEYGAANEKLFF. The CDR3, as DNA: TGTGCCAGCAGTGAATATGGAGCCGCTAATGAAAAACTGTTTTTT.

The chain is built from TRBV7-2 and TRBJ1-4; D ambiguous. Germline V CDR1 and CDR2: SGHTA, FQGNSA. V was cut by 1 base and J by 8 bases, with 20 bases left in between. This CDR3 has 17 residues. The CDR3 here is CASSLGLRLSVAEKLFF. CDR3 coding DNA: TGTGCCAGCAGCTTAGGGTTAAGGCTTTCGGTAGCGGAAAAACTGTTTTTT.

The gene calls are TRBV18 and TRBJ2-3, with TRBD1 as a possible D gene (8 bases). The CDR3 consists of 15 residues. Trimming pared 3 bases from V and 4 bases from J, leaving 14 bases between. Per the germline V gene, CDR1 is KGHSH and CDR2 is LQKENI. The CDR3: CASSPVQGGPDTQYF. The CDR3 nucleotides read TGTGCCAGCTCACCGGTACAGGGGGGGCCAGATACGCAGTATTTT.

The chain joins TRBV27 to TRBJ2-2; D ambiguous. V shed 4 bases and J shed 0 bases, with 6 bases lying between them. Germline CDR1 reads MNHEY; CDR2 reads SMNVEV (reference sequence). The CDR3 has 14 residues. As DNA, the CDR3 is TGTGCCAGCAGTTCCCCTACGAACACCGGGGAGCTGTTTTTT. It yields the protein CASSSPTNTGELFF.

The chain employs TRBV4-3 and TRBJ2-7; 7 nucleotides align to TRBD1. The CDR3 has 15 residues. V dropped 1 base and J dropped 3; count of bases not matched to a gene: 6. Germline loops: CDR1 LGHNA, CDR2 YSLEER. This chain's CDR3 is CASSQVKGADYEQYF. The CDR3 nucleotides are TGCGCCAGCAGCCAAGTAAAGGGGGCTGACTACGAGCAGTACTTC.

This chain links TRBV12-3 or TRBV12-4 with TRBJ1-1, with D hard to call. The CDR3 length is 13 residues. Between the trimmed V and J ends, which lost 10 bases and 0 bases, there was a span of 12 bases. The CDR3 DNA is TGTGCCACCGCTAGGCTAATGAACACTGAAGCTTTCTTT. As protein: CATARLMNTEAFF.

This sequence joins TRBV7-3 and TRBJ2-3, with a possible D match to TRBD2 (7 bases). Per the germline V gene, CDR1 is SGHTA and CDR2 is FQGTGA. Trimming left V 8 bases short and J 4 bases short, with 16 bases between. This CDR3 contains 14 residues. The CDR3 nucleotides are TGTGCCAGCGCCCCGAGGGGGGGGGCAGATACGCAGTATTTT. Its protein is CASAPRGGADTQYF. The full variable domain, rest sourced from reference TRBV7-3 and TRBJ2-3, is GAGVSQTPSNKVTEKGKYVELRCDPISGHTALYWYRQSLGQGPEFLIYFQGTGAADDSGLPNDRFFAVRPEGSVSTLKIQRTERGDSAVYLCASAPRGGADTQYFGPGTRLTVL.

The V gene is TRBV28, the J gene TRBJ1-2, with D perhaps matching TRBD1 (6 bases). Per the germline V gene, CDR1 is MDHEN and CDR2 is SYDVKM. The germline V and J ends were trimmed by 9 bases and 4 bases, with 15 bases remaining between them. The CDR3 has 13 amino acids. CDR3 amino acids: CASASGQSYGYTF. The CDR3 bases are TGTGCCAGTGCTTCGGGACAATCCTATGGCTACACCTTC.

Of note for this clone: One end of the junction fails to match germline, which may point to a read error. This chain joins TRBV5-6 and TRBJ2-7; the match to TRBD2 covers 9 bases. Germline V CDR1 and CDR2: SGHDT, YYEEEE. The length of the CDR3 is 16 residues. The CDR3 reads CASSSTGLATSSEQYF. The DNA for the CDR3 is TGTGCCAGCAGCTCTACCGGACTAGCGACGTCCTCCGAGCAGTACTTC.

The V call is TRBV19, the J call TRBJ2-5, with a tentative D call TRBD2 (6 bases). V lost 9 bases to trimming and J lost 2 bases, with 19 bases between them. CDR1 is LNHDA and CDR2 is SQIVND in the germline V gene (reference sequence). The CDR3 spans 15 residues. Written as DNA, the CDR3 is TGTGCCAGCCGGGCGGGGATAGGGCCTCAAGAGACCCAGTACTTC. Translated, it gives CASRAGIGPQETQYF. The full variable domain, in which reference TRBV19 and TRBJ2-5 provide the parts outside the CDR3, is DGGITQSPKYLFRKEGQNVTLSCEQNLNHDAMYWYRQDPGQGLRLIYYSQIVNDFQKGDIAEGYSVSREKKESFPLTVTSAQKNPTAFYLCASRAGIGPQETQYFGPGTRLLVL.

The J gene is TRBJ2-7, the V gene TRBV4-3, with 7 positions matching TRBD2. V shed 4 bases and J 2 bases; nucleotides not matched to a gene: 8. CDR3 size: 15 residues. Germline V CDR1 and CDR2: LGHNA, YSLEER. In DNA form, the CDR3 reads TGCGCCAGCAGCCGGTGGAGGGAGGGCCCCTACGAGCAGTACTTC. This codes for CASSRWREGPYEQYF.

Comments on this clone: The same CDR3 is also encoded by other DNA sequences in this sample. The J gene is TRBJ1-1, the V gene TRBV7-3, with D maybe TRBD1 (6 bases). The V end was cut by 5 bases, the J end by 5 bases, with 18 bases between. The CDR3 runs to 15 residues. CDR1 SGHTA and CDR2 FQGTGA come from the germline V gene. CDR3 coding DNA: TGTGCCAGCAGCCTTACGGGGGGCGGAGGTACTGAAGCTTTCTTT. The encoded protein is CASSLTGGGGTEAFF.

This clone has just one count. The genes are TRBV3-1 (or the pseudogene TRBV3-2) and TRBJ1-3, with TRBD1 identical over 9 bases. Unmatched junction bases numbered 3, after V lost 2 bases and J lost 4 bases. The germline V gene encodes CDR1 LGHDT and CDR2 YNNKEL (reference sequence). The CDR3 contains 15 residues. The DNA for the CDR3 is TGTGCCAGCAGCCAACTCGGGACAGGGGGAAACACCATATATTTT. It encodes CASSQLGTGGNTIYF.

This clone has a handful of counts. The rearrangement joins TRBV18 to TRBJ2-7; 8 positions match TRBD1. The CDR3 runs 14 residues. The V and J ends lost 0 bases and 6 bases, in that order; junction bases with no gene match: 4. Germline V gives CDR1 KGHSH, CDR2 LQKENI. CDR3 nucleotide sequence: TGTGCCAGCTCACCACCCGGGACAGGCGGCGAGCAGTACTTC. Residues: CASSPPGTGGEQYF.

This clone was detected only once. The chain couples TRBV6-5 to TRBJ1-4; D is unresolved. The CDR3 has 16 amino acids. The V gene's germline CDR1 is MNHEY and CDR2 SVGAGI. V lost 2 bases and J lost 0, with 10 bases in between. DNA of the CDR3: TGTGCCAGCAGTTACCTCCTGGGAGCAACTAATGAAAAACTGTTTTTT. It encodes CASSYLLGATNEKLFF.

The CDR3 spells CASSSLLLSGANVLTF. The CDR3 bases are TGTGCCAGCAGCTCATTACTACTCTCTGGGGCCAACGTCCTGACTTTC. The chain couples TRBV11-3 to TRBJ2-6; D is uncertain. Germline V CDR1 and CDR2: SGHNT, YENEEA. The V end was cut by 4 bases, the J end by 0 bases, with 10 bases between. This CDR3 is 16 amino acids long.

The chain joins TRBV7-3 to TRBJ2-7; D possibly corresponds to TRBD1 (5 bases). Germline V gene data show CDR1 as SGHTA and CDR2 as FQGTGA. With 3 bases removed from V and 4 bases from J, the gap between germline ends came to 19 bases. This CDR3 is 16 amino acids long. The CDR3 DNA sequence: TGTGCCAGCAGCTTGGCTGCCTCTAGGGGTCTTTACGAGCAGTACTTC. It translates to CASSLAASRGLYEQYF.

The J gene is TRBJ2-1, the V gene TRBV7-9; 8 bases are a match to TRBD2. The trim removed 4 bases at V and 8 bases at J, leaving 13 bases unmatched. This CDR3 comprises 16 residues. CDR1 is SEHNR, CDR2 FQNEAQ, per germline (reference sequence). The CDR3, as DNA: TGTGCCAGCAGCTCCCTGGGGCGGGAGGCCCCCCATGAGCAGTTCTTC. Its translation: CASSSLGREAPHEQFF.